A selection of T cell receptor beta chains follows, all from one sample in a study of blood T cell repertoires in COVID-19. Profiled with immunoSEQ multiplex PCR; TCRdb holds only in-frame clones, not every one. The table lists a few hundred thousand clones, roughly 90% of them singletons. Source material: PBMCs or T cells enriched from blood (not recorded which). The receptors were gathered from a woman under 40 who had recovered from COVID-19. The CDR3 runs from the conserved cysteine through the conserved F or W. The D gene is left open where the match is weak. A row's size may be missing; if present it is once, few, many or a size class.

V: TRBV6-9; size: once; D: TRBD1; J: TRBJ1-4; CDR3: CASSYDRGCYEKLFF; DNA: TGTGCCAGCAGCTACGACAGGGGATGTTATGAAAAACTGTTTTTT
V: TRBV5-4; size: NA; D: TRBD1; J: TRBJ2-5; CDR3: CASSLGDRSKETQYF; DNA: TGTGCCAGCAGCTTGGGGGACAGAAGTAAAGAGACCCAGTACTTC
V: TRBV5-4; size: NA; D: NA; J: TRBJ1-4; CDR3: CASSPSHSRPNEKLFF; DNA: TGTGCCAGCAGCCCAAGTCATTCCAGGCCTAATGAAAAACTGTTTTTT
V: TRBV5-1; size: few; D: NA; J: TRBJ2-7; CDR3: CASSYDTDYEQYF; DNA: TGCGCCAGCAGCTACGACACGGACTACGAGCAGTACTTC
V: TRBV11-2; size: NA; D: TRBD1; J: TRBJ2-2; CDR3: CASSRQGNTGELFF; DNA: TGTGCCAGCAGCCGACAGGGGAACACCGGGGAGCTGTTTTTT
V: TRBV4-2; size: NA; D: NA; J: TRBJ2-1; CDR3: CASSQAGRDSYNEQFF; DNA: TGTGCCAGCAGCCAAGCCGGCAGGGACTCCTACAATGAGCAGTTCTTC
V: TRBV7-6; size: NA; D: NA; J: TRBJ2-1; CDR3: CASSSSVGTLYNEQFF; DNA: TGTGCCAGCAGCTCTAGTGTTGGGACTCTTTACAATGAGCAGTTCTTC
V: TRBV19; size: NA; D: TRBD1; J: TRBJ2-7; CDR3: CASSSQGASEQYF; DNA: TGTGCCAGTAGTAGCCAGGGGGCAAGTGAGCAGTACTTC
V: TRBV6-5; size: once; D: NA; J: TRBJ2-3; CDR3: CASSPAGPTDTQYF; DNA: TGTGCCAGCAGTCCTGCAGGGCCCACAGATACGCAGTATTTT
V: TRBV5-1; size: NA; D: NA; J: TRBJ2-3; CDR3: CASSVQLASGTDTQYF; DNA: TGCGCCAGCAGCGTGCAACTAGCATCCGGGACAGATACGCAGTATTTT
V: TRBV5-8; size: NA; D: NA; J: TRBJ1-4; CDR3: CASSSQTEEKLFF; DNA: TGTGCCAGCAGCTCACAGACGGAAGAAAAACTGTTTTTT
V: TRBV2; size: once; D: TRBD2; J: TRBJ2-1; CDR3: CATQTSGSVNEQFF; DNA: TGTGCCACCCAGACTAGCGGGAGTGTAAATGAGCAGTTCTTC
V: TRBV7-2; size: NA; D: TRBD1; J: TRBJ1-1; CDR3: CASSLGQATEAFF; DNA: TGTGCCAGCAGCCTAGGACAGGCGACTGAAGCTTTCTTT
V: TRBV6-5; size: NA; D: NA; J: TRBJ1-1; CDR3: CASSYPGGTEAFF; DNA: TGTGCCAGCAGTTACCCCGGGGGGACTGAAGCTTTCTTT
V: TRBV18; size: NA; D: TRBD1; J: TRBJ1-4; CDR3: CASSRQGTNEKLFF; DNA: TGTGCCAGCTCTCGACAGGGGACTAATGAAAAACTGTTTTTT
V: TRBV4-3; size: NA; D: NA; J: TRBJ2-1; CDR3: CASSHGLLSYNEQFF; DNA: TGCGCCAGCAGCCACGGACTGCTCTCCTACAATGAGCAGTTCTTC
V: TRBV20-1; size: NA; D: TRBD2; J: TRBJ2-5; CDR3: CSASPSGGAGLGETQYF; DNA: TGCAGTGCTAGTCCGAGCGGGGGGGCCGGTCTTGGGGAGACCCAGTACTTC
V: TRBV5-1; size: NA; D: TRBD1; J: TRBJ1-2; CDR3: CASSLAGDRGKGDYGYTF; DNA: TGCGCCAGCAGCTTGGCCGGGGACAGGGGGAAGGGGGACTATGGCTACACCTTC
V: TRBV21-1; size: NA; D: NA; J: TRBJ2-3; CDR3: CASSKVPGGQAGDTQYF; DNA: TGTGCCAGCAGCAAAGTTCCGGGGGGACAGGCAGGAGATACGCAGTATTTT
V: TRBV4-3; size: NA; D: TRBD2; J: TRBJ2-3; CDR3: CASSQDLSSGSRADTQYF; DNA: TGCGCCAGCAGCCAAGATCTGTCTAGCGGGAGTCGAGCAGATACGCAGTATTTT
V: TRBV4-2; size: NA; D: NA; J: TRBJ2-1; CDR3: CASSQPGSSSYNEQFF; DNA: TGTGCCAGCAGCCAACCCGGGAGTAGCTCCTACAATGAGCAGTTCTTC
V: TRBV19; size: NA; D: NA; J: TRBJ2-7; CDR3: CASSISVAREQYF; DNA: TGTGCCAGTAGTATTAGTGTAGCGCGCGAGCAGTACTTC
V: TRBV6-2/TRBV6-3; size: NA; D: TRBD2; J: TRBJ2-3; CDR3: CASGLGLAGADTQYF; DNA: TGTGCCAGCGGCCTGGGGCTAGCGGGAGCGGATACGCAGTATTTT
V: TRBV28; size: NA; D: TRBD1; J: TRBJ1-2; CDR3: CASSFPQGAGGYTF; DNA: TGTGCCAGCAGTTTCCCACAGGGGGCCGGAGGCTACACCTTC
V: TRBV5-8; size: NA; D: NA; J: TRBJ1-3; CDR3: CASSGGTLSSGNTIYF; DNA: TGTGCCAGCAGCGGAGGGACCCTAAGCTCTGGAAACACCATATATTTT
V: TRBV24-1; size: NA; D: TRBD1; J: TRBJ2-1; CDR3: CATSGGWQGARNEQFF; DNA: TGTGCCACCAGTGGAGGTTGGCAGGGGGCGAGGAATGAGCAGTTCTTC
V: TRBV18; size: NA; D: TRBD1; J: TRBJ2-2; CDR3: CASSGQGATAGELFF; DNA: TGTGCCAGCTCAGGACAGGGGGCGACGGCCGGGGAGCTGTTTTTT
V: TRBV6-5; size: NA; D: NA; J: TRBJ1-1; CDR3: CASSYQQMNTEAFF; DNA: TGTGCCAGCAGTTACCAACAGATGAACACTGAAGCTTTCTTT
V: TRBV19; size: NA; D: TRBD1; J: TRBJ2-7; CDR3: CASSPRTGIYEQYF; DNA: TGTGCCAGTAGTCCCCGGACAGGGATTTACGAGCAGTACTTC
V: TRBV7-2; size: NA; D: NA; J: TRBJ1-2; CDR3: CASSFHGRRSGYTF; DNA: TGTGCCAGCAGCTTTCACGGGAGAAGAAGTGGCTACACCTTC
V: TRBV4-1; size: NA; D: TRBD1; J: TRBJ1-1; CDR3: CASSHHVGQGSSTEAFF; DNA: TGCGCCAGCAGCCATCACGTGGGACAGGGGTCAAGCACTGAAGCTTTCTTT
V: TRBV15; size: NA; D: TRBD2; J: TRBJ2-2; CDR3: CATSRDLSSGEGELFF; DNA: TGTGCCACCAGCAGAGATCTTTCGAGCGGGGAGGGGGAGCTGTTTTTT
V: TRBV6-5; size: few; D: NA; J: TRBJ1-1; CDR3: CASTRGGGRGTEAFF; DNA: TGTGCCAGCACCAGGGGAGGGGGGCGAGGTACTGAAGCTTTCTTT
V: TRBV7-9; size: NA; D: NA; J: TRBJ1-2; CDR3: CASSSSQGLDYGYTF; DNA: TGTGCCAGCAGCTCTTCTCAGGGACTGGACTATGGCTACACCTTC
V: TRBV27; size: NA; D: TRBD2; J: TRBJ2-7; CDR3: CASRLGLEAHEQYF; DNA: TGTGCCAGCAGACTGGGACTAGAGGCGCACGAGCAGTACTTC
V: TRBV6-2/TRBV6-3; size: NA; D: TRBD1; J: TRBJ2-7; CDR3: CASSYSTQGSSYEQYF; DNA: TGTGCCAGCAGTTACTCGACACAGGGGAGCTCCTACGAGCAGTACTTC
V: TRBV6-5; size: NA; D: TRBD1; J: TRBJ1-2; CDR3: CASSYSPGGYGYTF; DNA: TGTGCCAGCAGTTACTCGCCAGGGGGCTATGGCTACACCTTC
V: TRBV7-9; size: NA; D: NA; J: TRBJ1-1; CDR3: CASSGMNTEAFF; DNA: TGTGCCAGCAGCGGCATGAACACTGAAGCTTTCTTT
V: TRBV18; size: NA; D: NA; J: TRBJ1-5; CDR3: CASSLDGNQPQHF; DNA: TGTGCCAGCTCTCTCGACGGGAATCAGCCCCAGCATTTT
V: TRBV10-3; size: NA; D: TRBD2; J: TRBJ2-7; CDR3: CAISEAKLAGEQYF; DNA: TGTGCCATCAGTGAAGCGAAACTAGCGGGCGAGCAGTACTTC
V: TRBV7-3; size: NA; D: TRBD1; J: TRBJ1-2; CDR3: CASSPTGGGNYGYTF; DNA: TGTGCCAGCAGCCCAACCGGAGGGGGCAACTATGGCTACACCTTC
V: TRBV29-1; size: NA; D: TRBD2; J: TRBJ2-3; CDR3: CSAHGTSGTDTQYF; DNA: TGCAGCGCTCATGGGACTAGCGGCACAGATACGCAGTATTTT
V: TRBV28; size: NA; D: TRBD1; J: TRBJ1-2; CDR3: CASSKQGAQRNGYTF; DNA: TGTGCCAGCAGTAAACAGGGGGCGCAAAGGAATGGCTACACCTTC
V: TRBV28; size: NA; D: TRBD1; J: TRBJ1-2; CDR3: CASSSRGGSGQGPYGYTF; DNA: TGTGCCAGCAGTTCCCGGGGGGGCTCGGGACAGGGACCATATGGCTACACCTTC
V: TRBV6-5; size: NA; D: TRBD1; J: TRBJ1-2; CDR3: CASRSPGQGYGYTF; DNA: TGTGCCAGCAGATCTCCGGGACAGGGGTATGGCTACACCTTC
V: TRBV29-1; size: NA; D: NA; J: TRBJ2-7; CDR3: CSVGDRQGSYEQYF; DNA: TGCAGCGTTGGAGACCGTCAGGGGTCCTACGAGCAGTACTTC
V: TRBV9; size: NA; D: TRBD2; J: TRBJ2-3; CDR3: CASSVESPGTIPDTQYF; DNA: TGTGCCAGCAGCGTAGAGAGCCCCGGGACTATCCCAGATACGCAGTATTTT
V: TRBV18; size: NA; D: NA; J: TRBJ1-2; CDR3: CASSPQRRDNDGYTF; DNA: TGTGCCAGCTCACCGCAACGACGGGACAATGATGGCTACACCTTC
V: TRBV7-3; size: NA; D: TRBD1; J: TRBJ1-1; CDR3: CASSPGPPGQQNTEAFF; DNA: TGTGCCAGCAGCCCCGGCCCCCCGGGACAGCAAAACACTGAAGCTTTCTTT
V: TRBV21-1; size: NA; D: NA; J: TRBJ1-1; CDR3: CASSTEGRGGNTEAFF; DNA: TGTGCCAGCAGCACGGAGGGACGGGGAGGGAACACTGAAGCTTTCTTT
V: TRBV7-2; size: NA; D: NA; J: TRBJ2-3; CDR3: CASSLSGGLDTQYF; DNA: TGTGCCAGCAGCTTATCCGGGGGATTAGATACGCAGTATTTT
V: TRBV4-1; size: NA; D: NA; J: TRBJ1-5; CDR3: CASSQGGRRPQHF; DNA: TGCGCCAGCAGCCAAGGGGGGAGGAGGCCTCAGCATTTT
V: TRBV7-2; size: NA; D: NA; J: TRBJ1-2; CDR3: CASSPLHDGSNYGYTF; DNA: TGTGCCAGCAGCCCACTTCATGACGGGTCTAACTATGGCTACACCTTC
V: TRBV11-3; size: NA; D: NA; J: TRBJ2-1; CDR3: CASSERGARHYNEQFF; DNA: TGTGCCAGCAGCGAACGAGGCGCTAGGCACTACAATGAGCAGTTCTTC